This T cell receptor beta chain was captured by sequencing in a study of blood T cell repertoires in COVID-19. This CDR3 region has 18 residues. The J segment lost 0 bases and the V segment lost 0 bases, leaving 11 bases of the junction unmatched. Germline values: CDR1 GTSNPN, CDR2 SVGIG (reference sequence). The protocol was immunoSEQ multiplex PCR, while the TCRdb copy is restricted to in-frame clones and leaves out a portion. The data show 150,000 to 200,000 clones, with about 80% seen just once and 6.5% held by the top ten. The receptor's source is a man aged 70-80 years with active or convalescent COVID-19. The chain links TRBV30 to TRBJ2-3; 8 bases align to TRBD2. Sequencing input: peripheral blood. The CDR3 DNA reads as TGTGCCTGGAGTGTACCTGGATACACTAGCGGTAGCACAGATACGCAGTATTTT. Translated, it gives CAWSVPGYTSGSTDTQYF.